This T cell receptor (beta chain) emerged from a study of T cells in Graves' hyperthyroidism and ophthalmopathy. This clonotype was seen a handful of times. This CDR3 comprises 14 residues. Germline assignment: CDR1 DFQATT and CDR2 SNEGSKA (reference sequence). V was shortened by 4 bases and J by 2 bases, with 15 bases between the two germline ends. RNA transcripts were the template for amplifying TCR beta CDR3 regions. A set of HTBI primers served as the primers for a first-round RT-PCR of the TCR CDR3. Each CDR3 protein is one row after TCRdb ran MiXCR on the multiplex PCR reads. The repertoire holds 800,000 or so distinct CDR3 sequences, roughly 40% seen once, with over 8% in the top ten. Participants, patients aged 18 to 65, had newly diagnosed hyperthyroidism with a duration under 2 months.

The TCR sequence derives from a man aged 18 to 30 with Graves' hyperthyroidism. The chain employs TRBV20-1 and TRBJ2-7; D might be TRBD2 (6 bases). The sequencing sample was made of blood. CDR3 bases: TGCAGTGCTAAAACTACTAGCCCCACCTACGAGCAGTACTTC. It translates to CSAKTTSPTYEQYF.